The clone carrying this T cell receptor beta chain was counted ten times or more. Its specificity is unknown. RNA transcripts served as the template for amplifying TCR beta CDR3 regions. TCR CDR3 regions were first amplified by RT-PCR with HTBI primers. TCRdb reprocessed the multiplex PCR reads via MiXCR and lists one record per CDR3 protein. The data show about 330,000 distinct CDR3 sequences, around 13% seen once. The data belong to a study of T cells in Graves' hyperthyroidism and ophthalmopathy. Study outcomes and limitations: In validation, the model predicted ophthalmopathy. These predictions came a median around 5.9 months before onset.

Germline CDR1 is SGHVS and CDR2 is FQNEAQ. This CDR3 comprises 14 residues. The V and J ends lost 6 bases and 5 bases respectively, with 13 bases between them. Each ophthalmopathy patient scored at least 3 on the Clinical Activity Score and at least 4 on NOSPECS grade, with duration under 3 months. Reasons for excluding patients were uncontrolled infection, other autoimmune disease, pregnancy or lactation. Out of over 7.5 ml of fresh peripheral blood came the PBMCs. Sequences were obtained from blood. This chain links TRBV7-8 with TRBJ1-4; D is perhaps TRBD1 (5 bases). This TCR was sampled from a woman in her thirties or forties with Graves' ophthalmopathy. The CDR3 sequence: CASSSGWANEKLFF. As DNA, the CDR3 is TGTGCCAGCAGTTCAGGGTGGGCCAATGAAAAACTGTTTTTT.